One and the same sample provided the 10 T cell receptor beta chains below, sequenced in a study of blood T cells in healthy people across ages (dated by TCRdb to about 2015). The method behind the library was 5' RACE. Sequencing instrument: Illumina HiSeq 2500. A second PCR of roughly 7 to 11 cycles was performed with a sample-barcoded 5' primer and a J-beta primer mix. The public sequencing data were trimmed at Q25 with fastp and processed into clonotypes with MiXCR by TCRdb, which kept only in-frame beta chains. All rows with the same CDR3 protein become a single entry with the most common DNA and genes. This sample has fewer than 750,000 distinct CDR3 sequences in its table, and less than 60% of those were observed once. Of the sample, about 22% is held by the ten largest clones. Sequenced sample: blood. These receptors were collected from a man older than 75 in good health.

This chain uses TRBV4-3 with TRBJ2-1; D remains unclear. Germline loops: CDR1 LGHNA, CDR2 YSLEER. This CDR3 contains 13 residues. The ends were cut back, 4 bases at V and 9 bases at J, with 13 bases in the middle. CDR3 residues: CASSPTRVSEQFF. The CDR3 DNA reads as TGCGCCAGCAGCCCCACCCGTGTCAGTGAGCAGTTCTTC.

The chain carries TRBV10-3 and TRBJ1-1, with D unresolved. Germline V gene sequence: CDR1 ENHRY, CDR2 SYGVKD. The CDR3 runs to 13 residues. V was clipped by 6 bases and J by 4 bases, with 12 bases between them. Here the CDR3 reads CAIRLSRTTEAFF. CDR3 DNA: TGTGCCATCAGACTTAGTCGTACCACTGAAGCTTTCTTT.

This chain links TRBV12-3 or TRBV12-4 with TRBJ2-1, with 7 nucleotides matching TRBD1. Losses at the gene ends were 0 bases for V and 5 bases for J; bases not matched to a gene: 7. This CDR3 contains 16 residues. The CDR3 DNA is TGTGCCAGCAGTTTAGCGGGGCACAGGGGCCACAATGAGCAGTTCTTC. Its translation is CASSLAGHRGHNEQFF.

The chain links TRBV7-2 to TRBJ1-6; weak D call: TRBD1 (6 bases). In germline, CDR1 is SGHTA, CDR2 FQGNSA. V gave up 0 bases and J gave up 0 bases, with 12 bases separating them. This CDR3 spans 18 amino acids. The CDR3 sequence: CASSLAAQGSSYNSPLHF. In DNA form, the CDR3 reads TGTGCCAGCAGCTTAGCGGCGCAGGGGAGCTCCTATAATTCACCCCTCCACTTT. The variable domain in full, with the rest retrieved from reference TRBV7-2 and TRBJ1-6, is GAGVSQSPSNKVTEKGKDVELRCDPISGHTALYWYRQSLGQGLEFLIYFQGNSAPDKSGLPSDRFSAERTGGSVSTLTIQRTQQEDSAVYLCASSLAAQGSSYNSPLHFGNGTRLTVT.

The chain employs TRBV12-3 or TRBV12-4 and TRBJ1-5; D is unresolved. V dropped 1 base and J dropped 6 bases, with 4 bases sitting between them. The CDR3 is 12 residues long. The CDR3: CASSLGPQPQHF. The CDR3 DNA is TGTGCCAGCAGTTTAGGTCCTCAGCCCCAGCATTTT.

This chain joins TRBV20-1 and TRBJ2-5, with a possible D match to TRBD2 (5 bases). The germline V gene has CDR1 DFQATT and CDR2 SNEGSKA (reference sequence). V was trimmed by 6 bases and J by 5 bases, leaving 13 bases between them. The CDR3 sequence is 12 residues long. CDR3 DNA sequence: TGCAGTGCCAACCGGGAACCCGAGACCCAGTACTTC. Amino acid sequence: CSANREPETQYF.

The table lists this clonotype with a few counts. The chain employs TRBV27 and TRBJ1-2, with TRBD1 matching over 9 bases. CDR1 and CDR2 from the germline V gene are MNHEY and SMNVEV (reference sequence). With V trimmed by 5 bases and J by 3 bases, 7 bases remained unmatched. The CDR3 is 15 amino acids. CDR3 loop: CASSLTGGGDYGYTF. The DNA of the CDR3 is TGTGCCAGCAGTCTAACAGGGGGCGGTGACTATGGCTACACCTTC.

The V call is TRBV29-1, the J call TRBJ1-2; TRBD1 agrees at 10 bases. The junction had 9 bases not matched to a gene; V was cut back by 7 bases and J by 4 bases. The germline gives CDR1 SQVTM, CDR2 ANQGSEA. The CDR3 runs 14 residues. This chain's CDR3 is CSALGQGDGYGYTF. CDR3 nucleotide sequence: TGCAGCGCCCTCGGACAGGGGGATGGCTATGGCTACACCTTC.

This chain joins TRBV28 and TRBJ2-1; 12 bases align to TRBD2. V trimming: 2 bases; J trimming: 9 bases; junction bases outside the gene matches: 11. Germline CDR1 MDHEN, CDR2 SYDVKM. The CDR3 contains 17 residues. CDR3 protein: CASSLLAGGLDMSEQFF. The CDR3 DNA follows: TGTGCCAGCAGTTTACTAGCGGGAGGGTTGGATATGAGTGAGCAGTTCTTC.

This clonotype has just a few counts. Written as DNA, the CDR3 is TGCGCCAGCAGCCACCCGGACAGGGGGGACCCCGATGAGCAGTTCTTC. The encoded protein is CASSHPDRGDPDEQFF. The chain uses TRBV4-3 and TRBJ2-1; TRBD1 agrees at 10 bases. CDR3 size: 16 residues. After removal of 3 bases from V and 8 bases from J, the junction contained 10 bases not matched to a gene. Per the germline V gene, CDR1 is LGHNA and CDR2 is YSLEER.